This is a list of T cell receptor beta chains from one sample in a study of blood T cell repertoires in COVID-19. The protocol was immunoSEQ multiplex PCR, while the TCRdb copy is restricted to in-frame clones and leaves out a portion. The sample has 50,000 or so clones; approximately 88% are singletons. Material for sequencing was peripheral blood. These receptors were obtained from a human donor in a cohort sampled during active COVID-19. Both conserved end residues are part of each CDR3. The D gene is left open where the match is weak. Size is stated for part of the rows, as once, few or many counts, or as a class when the clone is expanded.

clone size: once; D gene: .; V gene: TRBV18; J gene: TRBJ1-2; CDR3 protein: CASSPSGDGYGYTF; CDR3 DNA: TGTGCCAGCTCACCATCAGGGGATGGCTATGGCTACACCTTC
clone size: .; D gene: .; V gene: TRBV5-4; J gene: TRBJ1-1; CDR3 protein: CASSRQTGIGTEAFF; CDR3 DNA: TGTGCCAGCAGCCGACAAACAGGGATCGGTACTGAAGCTTTCTTT
clone size: .; D gene: TRBD1; V gene: TRBV5-1; J gene: TRBJ1-1; CDR3 protein: CASSMTGVTTEAFF; CDR3 DNA: TGCGCCAGCAGCATGACAGGGGTCACCACTGAAGCTTTCTTT
clone size: once; D gene: TRBD1; V gene: TRBV7-9; J gene: TRBJ1-1; CDR3 protein: CASSPGQGNTEAFF; CDR3 DNA: TGTGCCAGCAGCCCTGGACAGGGGAACACTGAAGCTTTCTTT
clone size: .; D gene: TRBD1; V gene: TRBV30; J gene: TRBJ2-2; CDR3 protein: CAWSRDRGSGELFF; CDR3 DNA: TGTGCCTGGAGTCGGGACAGGGGCTCCGGGGAGCTGTTTTTT
clone size: .; D gene: TRBD2; V gene: TRBV7-2; J gene: TRBJ2-5; CDR3 protein: CASSSYSGTKETQYF; CDR3 DNA: TGTGCCAGCAGCTCATATAGCGGGACAAAAGAGACCCAGTACTTC
clone size: .; D gene: TRBD1; V gene: TRBV7-6; J gene: TRBJ1-4; CDR3 protein: CASSSAGTGGEKLFF; CDR3 DNA: TGTGCCAGCAGCTCGGCCGGGACAGGGGGTGAAAAACTGTTTTTT
clone size: .; D gene: TRBD2; V gene: TRBV7-3; J gene: TRBJ2-5; CDR3 protein: CASSPGTSGFQETQYF; CDR3 DNA: TGTGCCAGCAGCCCCGGGACTAGCGGATTCCAAGAGACCCAGTACTTC
clone size: .; D gene: .; V gene: TRBV29-1; J gene: TRBJ1-1; CDR3 protein: CSVGTHEGGFPEAFF; CDR3 DNA: TGCAGCGTTGGGACCCACGAGGGAGGTTTCCCTGAAGCTTTCTTT
clone size: once; D gene: .; V gene: TRBV12-1; J gene: TRBJ2-1; CDR3 protein: CASSSLGLAGDGNEQFF; CDR3 DNA: TGTGCCAGCAGCTCCCTGGGACTAGCGGGAGACGGGAATGAGCAGTTCTTC
clone size: .; D gene: .; V gene: TRBV7-9; J gene: TRBJ1-2; CDR3 protein: CASSPTGGDGYTF; CDR3 DNA: TGTGCCAGCAGCCCCACGGGGGGCGATGGCTACACCTTC
clone size: .; D gene: TRBD2; V gene: TRBV20-1; J gene: TRBJ2-1; CDR3 protein: CSASLERGAITSSYNEQFF; CDR3 DNA: TGCAGTGCTAGTTTGGAGCGGGGGGCAATAACGAGCTCCTACAATGAGCAGTTCTTC
clone size: .; D gene: .; V gene: TRBV11-2; J gene: TRBJ1-3; CDR3 protein: CASSFAKRGESSGNTIYF; CDR3 DNA: TGTGCCAGCAGCTTCGCCAAAAGGGGTGAGAGCTCTGGAAACACCATATATTTT
clone size: few; D gene: .; V gene: TRBV6-2/TRBV6-3; J gene: TRBJ1-5; CDR3 protein: CASSQGGGSNQPQHF; CDR3 DNA: TGTGCCAGCAGCCAGGGAGGGGGGAGCAATCAGCCCCAGCATTTT
clone size: once; D gene: .; V gene: TRBV27; J gene: TRBJ2-7; CDR3 protein: CASRIQGEPLYEQYF; CDR3 DNA: TGTGCCAGCAGAATACAGGGAGAACCCCTCTACGAGCAGTACTTC
clone size: .; D gene: TRBD1; V gene: TRBV24-1; J gene: TRBJ2-1; CDR3 protein: CATSDARQGKSSYNEQFF; CDR3 DNA: TGTGCCACCAGTGACGCCCGACAGGGAAAGAGCTCCTACAATGAGCAGTTCTTC
clone size: .; D gene: TRBD2; V gene: TRBV2; J gene: TRBJ2-3; CDR3 protein: CASSSSGGADTQYF; CDR3 DNA: TGTGCCAGCAGTTCTAGCGGGGGTGCAGATACGCAGTATTTT
clone size: .; D gene: .; V gene: TRBV14; J gene: TRBJ2-3; CDR3 protein: CASSHLRDTQYF; CDR3 DNA: TGTGCCAGCAGCCACCTTCGAGATACGCAGTATTTT
clone size: .; D gene: .; V gene: TRBV11-3; J gene: TRBJ2-4; CDR3 protein: CASSSGGSQNIQYF; CDR3 DNA: TGTGCCAGCAGCTCAGGGGGGTCCCAAAACATTCAGTACTTC
clone size: once; D gene: .; V gene: TRBV6-4; J gene: TRBJ2-7; CDR3 protein: CASSGLTAPGTYEQYF; CDR3 DNA: TGTGCCAGCAGTGGATTGACAGCTCCGGGCACCTACGAGCAGTACTTC
clone size: once; D gene: TRBD1; V gene: TRBV19; J gene: TRBJ2-7; CDR3 protein: CASSIGDRYPYEQYF; CDR3 DNA: TGTGCCAGTAGTATAGGGGACAGGTACCCCTACGAGCAGTACTTC
clone size: .; D gene: .; V gene: TRBV5-1; J gene: TRBJ2-6; CDR3 protein: CASSSLGANVLTF; CDR3 DNA: TGCGCCAGCAGCTCCCTGGGGGCCAACGTCCTGACTTTC
clone size: .; D gene: TRBD2; V gene: TRBV18; J gene: TRBJ2-5; CDR3 protein: CASSPPPGLAGQETQYF; CDR3 DNA: TGTGCCAGCTCACCACCACCCGGACTAGCGGGCCAAGAGACCCAGTACTTC
clone size: .; D gene: .; V gene: TRBV7-3; J gene: TRBJ2-2; CDR3 protein: CASSLGEGGVGELFF; CDR3 DNA: TGTGCCAGCAGCTTAGGGGAAGGGGGAGTCGGGGAGCTGTTTTTT
clone size: .; D gene: .; V gene: TRBV5-4; J gene: TRBJ2-1; CDR3 protein: CASRSEKTSSYNEQFF; CDR3 DNA: TGTGCCAGCAGATCCGAGAAGACAAGCTCCTACAATGAGCAGTTCTTC
clone size: .; D gene: TRBD1; V gene: TRBV19; J gene: TRBJ1-5; CDR3 protein: CASSISTGGRQPQHF; CDR3 DNA: TGTGCCAGTAGTATATCGACAGGGGGCCGGCAGCCCCAGCATTTT
clone size: .; D gene: .; V gene: TRBV6-5; J gene: TRBJ2-5; CDR3 protein: CASRIRETQYF; CDR3 DNA: TGTGCCAGCAGAATCCGAGAGACCCAGTACTTC
clone size: few; D gene: .; V gene: TRBV7-8; J gene: TRBJ1-3; CDR3 protein: CASSPRSGSGNTIYF; CDR3 DNA: TGTGCCAGCAGTCCCAGGAGCGGCTCTGGAAACACCATATATTTT
clone size: .; D gene: .; V gene: TRBV25-1; J gene: TRBJ2-5; CDR3 protein: CASTQRETQYF; CDR3 DNA: TGTGCCAGCACCCAGCGAGAGACCCAGTACTTC
clone size: .; D gene: TRBD1; V gene: TRBV11-2; J gene: TRBJ1-1; CDR3 protein: CASTRTGEGTEAFF; CDR3 DNA: TGTGCCAGCACCCGGACAGGGGAGGGCACTGAAGCTTTCTTT
clone size: once; D gene: .; V gene: TRBV11-3; J gene: TRBJ2-1; CDR3 protein: CASSLRGGSSYNEQFF; CDR3 DNA: TGTGCCAGCAGCCTAAGAGGCGGGTCCTCCTACAATGAGCAGTTCTTC
clone size: .; D gene: TRBD1; V gene: TRBV9; J gene: TRBJ1-3; CDR3 protein: CASSPTGTGSAGNTIYF; CDR3 DNA: TGTGCCAGCAGCCCCACCGGGACAGGGTCGGCAGGAAACACCATATATTTT
clone size: .; D gene: TRBD1; V gene: TRBV6-9; J gene: TRBJ2-7; CDR3 protein: CASSLDRFYEQYF; CDR3 DNA: TGTGCCAGCAGTTTGGACAGGTTCTACGAGCAGTACTTC
clone size: .; D gene: TRBD2; V gene: TRBV5-1; J gene: TRBJ2-5; CDR3 protein: CASTRVGTSGGGETQYF; CDR3 DNA: TGCGCCAGCACCCGAGTCGGGACTAGCGGGGGGGGAGAGACCCAGTACTTC
clone size: .; D gene: .; V gene: TRBV28; J gene: TRBJ1-2; CDR3 protein: CASTEQDGNYGYTF; CDR3 DNA: TGTGCCTCTACCGAGCAGGATGGGAACTATGGCTACACCTTC
clone size: .; D gene: .; V gene: TRBV3-1/TRBV3-2; J gene: TRBJ1-1; CDR3 protein: CASSPLDISQSAFF; CDR3 DNA: TGTGCCAGCAGCCCCCTTGACATCTCCCAGTCAGCTTTCTTT
clone size: once; D gene: TRBD2; V gene: TRBV18; J gene: TRBJ2-3; CDR3 protein: CASSPSGGTTQYF; CDR3 DNA: TGTGCCAGCTCACCGTCGGGAGGAACCACGCAGTATTTT
clone size: .; D gene: TRBD2; V gene: TRBV3-1/TRBV3-2; J gene: TRBJ2-3; CDR3 protein: CASSQDGGSLADTQYF; CDR3 DNA: TGTGCCAGCAGCCAAGATGGCGGGAGTCTGGCAGATACGCAGTATTTT
clone size: few; D gene: .; V gene: TRBV25-1; J gene: TRBJ2-7; CDR3 protein: CASRAGIPGEQYF; CDR3 DNA: TGTGCCAGCAGGGCCGGGATTCCCGGCGAGCAGTACTTC
clone size: .; D gene: TRBD2; V gene: TRBV5-1; J gene: TRBJ2-7; CDR3 protein: CASSLRAGDPYEQYF; CDR3 DNA: TGCGCCAGCAGCTTGAGAGCGGGAGATCCCTACGAGCAGTACTTC